The present entry profiles one T cell receptor beta chain with its context. The source of the sample is a study of cytomegalovirus exposure and HLA in healthy donors. The donors were members of the validation cohort comprising over a hundred subjects, separate from the roughly 700-subject first cohort. In germline, CDR1 is SNHLY, CDR2 FYNNEI. The CDR3 loop spans 15 amino acids. Trimming stripped 7 bases from V and 4 bases from J, with 14 bases between. The method was immunoSEQ multiplex PCR; TCRdb's version includes in-frame clones alone and lacks a portion of them. The sample consists of some 250,000 clones, 90% of them appearing once.

This rearrangement joins TRBV2 to TRBJ2-6, with D possibly matching TRBD1 (6 bases). The TCR was taken from a woman under 40 in good health and CMV-seronegative. The sequenced sample consisted of PBMCs. The CDR3 DNA reads TGTGCCAGCACTCCCAGGGGTTTCGGGGCCAACGTCCTGACTTTC. This codes for CASTPRGFGANVLTF.